The text below deals with one TCR beta chain. No antigen is known for it. The sample belongs to a study of cytomegalovirus exposure and HLA in healthy donors. This CDR3 comprises 14 residues. The V gene end was trimmed by 0 bases and the J gene end by 5 bases; junction bases not matched to a gene: 4. Per germline, CDR1 SGHRS and CDR2 YFSETQ. Libraries were prepared by immunoSEQ multiplex PCR; TCRdb keeps only in-frame clonotypes and omits some of them. Of 280,000 or so clones listed, approximately 87% are singletons. Whole-study findings and limits: According to a subsequent analysis, TCR clusters from the first cohort were inclined to appear together in the 120 validation repertoires. The authors enumerated over 150 TCR beta chains as linked to cytomegalovirus.

The sequence derives from a woman aged 18-30 years in good health and CMV-seronegative. Sequences were obtained from PBMCs. The chain has TRBV5-1 and TRBJ1-2; 7 positions agree with TRBD1. CDR3 amino acids: CASSLEPTGYGYTF. The CDR3 DNA reads as TGCGCCAGCAGCTTGGAGCCGACAGGGTATGGCTACACCTTC.